The 8 T cell receptor beta chains below were found in one sample sequenced in a study of neurological immune-mediated disorders. Each CDR3 protein is one row after TCRdb ran MiXCR on the 5' RACE reads. The sample includes some 57,000 distinct CDR3 sequences, around 5.2% of them seen just once. Sequenced material: PBMCs. The receptors were gathered from a woman in her fifties or sixties with multiple sclerosis.

A few counts support this clonotype. The V and J genes are TRBV5-4 and TRBJ1-1, with D maybe TRBD1 (6 bases). The germline V and J ends were trimmed by 4 bases and 2 bases, with 15 bases remaining between them. The CDR3 length is 15 residues. Looked up from germline, CDR1 is SGHNT and CDR2 is YYREEE (reference sequence). The CDR3 DNA reads as TGTGCCAGCAGCAAAGATCAGGGGATCAACACTGAAGCTTTCTTT. It codes for CASSKDQGINTEAFF.

This clonotype was found many times. The rearrangement links TRBV5-1 to TRBJ2-2, with 7 bases aligning to TRBD1. Germline V gives CDR1 SGHRS, CDR2 YFSETQ. V was clipped by 0 bases and J by 5 bases; unmatched bases: 4. The CDR3 is 15 residues long. The CDR3 here is CASSLEYRGTGELFF. The CDR3 DNA sequence: TGCGCCAGCAGCTTGGAGTACAGGGGAACCGGGGAGCTGTTTTTT.

This clonotype turned up a few times. V and J are TRBV6-2 or TRBV6-3 and TRBJ2-1, with a weak D call TRBD2 (6 bases). The CDR3 loop spans 16 amino acids. Germline V gives CDR1 MNHEY, CDR2 SVGEGT. V dropped 6 bases and J dropped 9 bases, with 24 bases sitting between them. CDR3 protein: CASRLRGTSKYAEQFF. CDR3 nucleotide sequence: TGTGCCAGCAGGCTCCGAGGGACTTCCAAATACGCTGAGCAGTTCTTC.

This clonotype was recorded many times. This chain connects TRBV7-9 to TRBJ1-2; 7 nucleotides agree with TRBD1. The CDR3 consists of 12 residues. CDR1 and CDR2 (germline): SEHNR, FQNEAQ (reference sequence). The J segment lost 8 bases and the V segment lost 5 bases, leaving 5 bases of the junction unmatched. CDR3 sequence: CASSDRVGGYTF. In DNA form, the CDR3 reads TGTGCCAGCAGCGACAGGGTTGGCGGCTACACCTTC.

This chain links TRBV10-3 with TRBJ1-1, with 8 positions matching TRBD1. V was clipped by 9 bases and J by 4 bases; unmatched bases: 1. Per germline, CDR1 ENHRY and CDR2 SYGVKD. The CDR3 consists of 11 residues. The CDR3, as DNA: TGTGCCATAACAGGGGGCACTGAAGCTTTCTTT. Protein sequence: CAITGGTEAFF.

This clonotype was detected ten times or more. The genes are TRBV7-2 and TRBJ1-1; D perhaps matches TRBD1 (5 bases). V lost 6 bases and J lost 1, with 9 bases in between. Looked up from germline, CDR1 is SGHTA and CDR2 is FQGNSA. The CDR3 is 13 amino acids. The CDR3 DNA sequence: TGTGCCAGCAGACCCGACAGGAACACTGAAGCTTTCTTT. Translating it yields CASRPDRNTEAFF.

This clonotype was seen repeatedly, ten times or more. The V call is TRBV12-3 or TRBV12-4, the J call TRBJ2-7; no reliable D call. The CDR3 has 12 amino acids. In DNA form, the CDR3 reads TGTGCCAGCAGTTTAAGGTTCGGCCTCGTAAACGTC. Translated, it gives CASSLRFGLVNV.

In its sample, this clonotype was seen a few times. The rearrangement joins TRBV5-1 to TRBJ2-2; D unresolved. Trimming shortened V by 2 bases and J by 5 bases, and 7 bases separated the two germline ends. Germline V gives CDR1 SGHRS, CDR2 YFSETQ. The CDR3 has 13 amino acids. The DNA of the CDR3 is TGCGCCAGCAGCTTCGATCAAACCGGGGAGCTGTTTTTT. Its protein is CASSFDQTGELFF.